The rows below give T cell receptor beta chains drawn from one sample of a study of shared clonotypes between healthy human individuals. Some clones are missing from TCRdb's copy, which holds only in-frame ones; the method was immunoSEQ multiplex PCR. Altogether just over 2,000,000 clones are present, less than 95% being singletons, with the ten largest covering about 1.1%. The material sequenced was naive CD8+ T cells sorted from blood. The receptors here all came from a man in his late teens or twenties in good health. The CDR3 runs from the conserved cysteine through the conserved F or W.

CASSFRPGEVTEAFF TRBJ1-1 TRBV7-2 15
CASSSDRDFIYYEQYF TRBJ2-7 TRBV6-5 16
CAISEGPSSYEQYF TRBJ2-7 TRBV10-3 14
CASSVWRGATDTQYF TRBJ2-3 TRBV9 15
CASSPSFGGQTYEQYF TRBJ2-7 TRBV27 16
CASSSGTGEEAFF TRBJ1-1 TRBV9 13
CASSPGASGSEQYF TRBJ2-7 TRBV27 14
CASSVGGGTSEQYF TRBJ2-7 TRBV9 14
CASSLRGAETQYF TRBJ2-5 TRBV28 13
CASQAGGEVYTQYF TRBJ2-3 TRBV2 14
CASSFSFSGNTIYF TRBJ1-3 TRBV28 14
CASIPRGGASYEQYF TRBJ2-7 TRBV2 15
CASSQGLGGQYF TRBJ2-7 TRBV4-1 12
CASSITGGGQPQHF TRBJ1-5 TRBV28 14
CASSVGLPPWTGELFF TRBJ2-2 TRBV19 16
CASSLQDATNEKLFF TRBJ1-4 TRBV5-8 15
CSVISGGANYGYTF TRBJ1-2 TRBV29-1 14
CASSTVDRLSNQPQHF TRBJ1-5 TRBV2 16
CASSESPSYEQYF TRBJ2-7 TRBV10-2 13
CASSLSGANVLTF TRBJ2-6 TRBV5-6 13
CAISGRLAEPQTNTGELFF TRBJ2-2 TRBV10-3 19
CASSYDQGESPLHF TRBJ1-6 TRBV6-5 14
CASSFSAGELNYGYTF TRBJ1-2 TRBV27 16
CASSPAPGTEAFF TRBJ1-1 TRBV5-6 13
CASSQVIGGRAYNEQFF TRBJ2-1 TRBV4-3 17
CASSLASNQVHQPQHF TRBJ1-5 TRBV27 16
CASSLSGNGNEQFF TRBJ2-1 TRBV27 14
CASSYSAESHYGYTF TRBJ1-2 TRBV6-5 15
CASSRGGELFF TRBJ2-2 TRBV4-2 11
CASSLGTVVYTF TRBJ1-2 TRBV5-4 12
CASTAAASTDTQYF TRBJ2-3 TRBV6-5 14
CASSGLADYNEQFF TRBJ2-1 TRBV6-1 14
CASILRRDTQYF TRBJ2-3 TRBV11-3 12
CASSYEGHEQYF TRBJ2-7 TRBV6-5 12
CASSQTIQGGPNQPQHF TRBJ1-5 TRBV4-1 17
CASSNAGETQYF TRBJ2-5 TRBV19 12
CASSPEHYQGSEQYF TRBJ2-7 TRBV7-2 15
CASRQSGEQYF TRBJ2-7 TRBV7-9 11
CAWSPGLGSFETQYF TRBJ2-5 TRBV30 15
CASSILEYSNQPQHF TRBJ1-5 TRBV19 15
CSVDPGQRNYGYTF TRBJ1-2 TRBV29-1 14
CASSLAGANDDEQFF TRBJ2-1 TRBV2 15
CASSQDGGPGNTIYF TRBJ1-3 TRBV14 15
CASSYSMQGGGYTF TRBJ1-2 TRBV6-5 14
CASNEHRLYEQYF TRBJ2-7 TRBV6-1 13